This T cell receptor beta chain emerged from a study of T-cell reconstitution after alpha-beta-depleted transplantation in children. TCRbeta library preparation incorporated unique molecular identifiers. TCRdb passed the PCR reads through MiXCR, listing each CDR3 protein once. The table records hundreds of thousands of distinct CDR3 sequences, around 13% of them present only once. Germline CDR1 and CDR2: MNHEY and SMNVEV (reference sequence). CDR3 length: 16 amino acids. The ends were cut back, 1 base at V and 2 bases at J, with 14 bases in the middle. This TCR was sampled from a human donor who donated a stem cell graft to a child with combined immunodeficiency. This rearrangement joins TRBV27 to TRBJ2-5, with D possibly TRBD2 on 6 matching bases. This specimen consisted of PBMCs from the stem cell graft donor, obtained from the stem cell graft. CDR3 loop: CASSLFPPGLQETQYF. As DNA, the CDR3 is TGTGCCAGCAGTTTATTCCCTCCGGGACTGCAAGAGACCCAGTACTTC.